This T cell receptor beta chain was obtained from a study of CD8 T cells in ankylosing spondylitis. Broader study findings: Characteristic of ankylosing spondylitis blood, it appeared, was a TCR beta motif comprising several highly homologous variants. It was reported that disease-linked clones were significantly enriched in matched ankylosing spondylitis synovial fluid.

In the case of this clonotype: Its antigen remains unidentified.

V lost 6 bases, J lost 2 bases, and 20 bases lay in between. The CDR3 is 17 amino acids. TCRdb independently ran MiXCR on the 5' RACE reads; one entry per CDR3 protein. The sample yields some 800,000 distinct CDR3 sequences, around 11% seen once. The source material was blood, either unsorted or a sorted T cell fraction (not recorded which). This chain links TRBV12-3 or TRBV12-4 with TRBJ1-5; D is perhaps TRBD1 (6 bases). The receptor was derived from a male donor with ankylosing spondylitis. CDR3 sequence reads: CASRSTERGRGNQPQHF. The CDR3 DNA follows: TGTGCCAGCAGATCTACGGAGCGGGGGCGAGGCAATCAGCCCCAGCATTTT.